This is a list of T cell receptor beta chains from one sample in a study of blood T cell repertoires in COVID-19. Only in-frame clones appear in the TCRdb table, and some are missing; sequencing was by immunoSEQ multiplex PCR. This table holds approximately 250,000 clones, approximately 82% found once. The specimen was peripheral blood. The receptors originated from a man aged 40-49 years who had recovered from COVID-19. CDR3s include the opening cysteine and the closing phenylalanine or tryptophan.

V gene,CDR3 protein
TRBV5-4,CASSSHWNTEAFF
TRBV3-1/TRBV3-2,CASSPDRVGNTIYF
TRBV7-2,CASTRQMNTEAFF
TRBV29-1,CSVVGGDYGYTF
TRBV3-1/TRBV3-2,CASSHLDRANYGYTF
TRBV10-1,CASSENGQGPNTGELFF
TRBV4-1,CASSQDRRGGGAGGYTF
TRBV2,CASSDGQENTEAFF
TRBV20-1,CSVLKETQYF
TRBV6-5,CASSPGLDYEQYF
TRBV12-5,CASGTGQGNGYTF
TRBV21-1,CASRGAGTSEFSSYNEQFF
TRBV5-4,CASSDGQSNYGYTF
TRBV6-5,CASSYSGGRLSGELFF
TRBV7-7,CASSLRLAETQYF
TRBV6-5,CASHRVGSYGYTF
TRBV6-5,CASGALGAHEQFF
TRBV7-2,CASSSDYGYTF
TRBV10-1,CASSPGGDRGHEQYF
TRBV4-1,CASSQGLLRQLQETQYF